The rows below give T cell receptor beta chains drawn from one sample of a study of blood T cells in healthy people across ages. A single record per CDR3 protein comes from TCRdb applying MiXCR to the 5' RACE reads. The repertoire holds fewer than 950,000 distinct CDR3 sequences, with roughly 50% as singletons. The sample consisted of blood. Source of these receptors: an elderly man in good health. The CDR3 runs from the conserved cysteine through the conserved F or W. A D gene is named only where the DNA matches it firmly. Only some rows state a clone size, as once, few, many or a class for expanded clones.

CDR3: CASSLLTWDRREGSYEQYF
DNA: TGTGCCAGCAGTTTATTGACGTGGGACCGTCGAGAGGGGTCCTACGAGCAGTACTTC
V: TRBV27
size: few
D: -
J: TRBJ2-7

CDR3: CASSSRTQGLAAYEQYF
DNA: TGTGCCAGCAGTTCTCGAACGCAGGGACTAGCGGCCTACGAGCAGTACTTC
V: TRBV12-3/TRBV12-4
size: few
D: TRBD2
J: TRBJ2-7

CDR3: CSARDDQRNSYNEQFF
DNA: TGCAGTGCTAGAGATGACCAGCGGAACTCCTACAATGAGCAGTTCTTC
V: TRBV20-1
size: -
D: -
J: TRBJ2-1

CDR3: CATSPATGANVLTF
DNA: TGTGCCACCAGCCCAGCGACCGGGGCCAACGTCCTGACTTTC
V: TRBV24-1
size: -
D: -
J: TRBJ2-6

CDR3: CASSRMAHGYEQYF
DNA: TGTGCCAGCAGCCGCATGGCCCACGGTTACGAGCAGTACTTC
V: TRBV11-2
size: few
D: -
J: TRBJ2-7

CDR3: CASYQDPGQGFFYGYTF
DNA: TGTGCCAGCTACCAGGATCCGGGACAGGGGTTTTTCTATGGCTACACCTTC
V: TRBV14
size: -
D: TRBD1
J: TRBJ1-2

CDR3: CASSEDRGFNQPQHF
DNA: TGTGCCAGCAGTGAGGACAGGGGGTTCAATCAGCCCCAGCATTTT
V: TRBV2
size: -
D: TRBD1
J: TRBJ1-5

CDR3: CASSLTLAGAYEQYF
DNA: TGTGCCAGCTCACTTACACTAGCGGGGGCCTACGAGCAGTACTTC
V: TRBV18
size: -
D: TRBD2
J: TRBJ2-7

CDR3: CASSFAGGQFF
DNA: TGTGCCAGCAGTTTCGCCGGGGGACAGTTCTTC
V: TRBV28
size: -
D: -
J: TRBJ2-1

CDR3: CASSLDRAGNTEAFF
DNA: TGTGCCAGCTCGCTAGACAGGGCCGGGAACACTGAAGCTTTCTTT
V: TRBV18
size: -
D: TRBD1
J: TRBJ1-1

CDR3: CASSLMGANVLTF
DNA: TGTGCCAGCAGCCTGATGGGGGCCAACGTCCTGACTTTC
V: TRBV14
size: -
D: -
J: TRBJ2-6

CDR3: CASSLSGTHWRYEQYF
DNA: TGTGCCAGCAGTTTATCCGGGACGCACTGGCGCTACGAGCAGTACTTC
V: TRBV28
size: few
D: -
J: TRBJ2-7

CDR3: CASSLRWNEQFF
DNA: TGTGCCAGCAGCTTAAGATGGAATGAGCAGTTCTTC
V: TRBV7-2
size: -
D: -
J: TRBJ2-1

CDR3: CASIRTGSNQPQHF
DNA: TGTGCCAGCATTAGAACCGGTAGCAATCAGCCCCAGCATTTT
V: TRBV6-1
size: few
D: -
J: TRBJ1-5

CDR3: CASSQPGLAGFTDTQYF
DNA: TGTGCCAGCAGCCAACCGGGACTAGCGGGTTTCACAGATACGCAGTATTTT
V: TRBV3-1
size: -
D: TRBD2
J: TRBJ2-3

CDR3: CSARDHGGLPYEQYF
DNA: TGCAGTGCTAGAGATCACGGAGGTTTGCCCTACGAGCAGTACTTC
V: TRBV20-1
size: -
D: -
J: TRBJ2-7

CDR3: CAWRRARLFRDAYF
DNA: TGTGCCTGGAGACGGGCGCGCCTATTCAGAGACGCGTATTTT
V: TRBV30
size: -
D: -
J: TRBJ2-3

CDR3: CASSLEGRNYNEQFF
DNA: TGTGCCAGCAGCCTGGAAGGGCGGAACTACAATGAGCAGTTCTTC
V: TRBV5-6
size: few
D: -
J: TRBJ2-1

CDR3: CASSTLGGTGYKEQFF
DNA: TGTGCCAGCAGCACGCTGGGGGGTACAGGGTACAAGGAGCAGTTCTTC
V: TRBV28
size: -
D: -
J: TRBJ2-1

CDR3: CSAENRGRSTDTQYF
DNA: TGCAGTGCTGAAAACAGGGGGCGTAGCACAGATACGCAGTATTTT
V: TRBV20-1
size: few
D: TRBD1
J: TRBJ2-3

CDR3: CATRTSRDEQYF
DNA: TGTGCCACGAGGACATCGCGGGACGAGCAGTACTTC
V: TRBV10-3
size: -
D: -
J: TRBJ2-7